These 9 T cell receptor beta chains came from one sample sequenced in a study of T cell responses to AZD1222 COVID-19 vaccine (dated by TCRdb to the early 2020s). The library was obtained by the immunoSEQ multiplex PCR assay. In TCRdb, the immuneACCESS table is reduced to in-frame sequences with V and J assigned. These tables do not hold every clone; where another copy was compared, an unresolved V gene accounts for under half, and the others remain unexplained. In all, the sample holds 130,000 to 150,000 clones, and roughly nine tenths of those were seen once. 1.6% of the sample comes from the top ten. In the paper's terms, the time point label means: baseline before first vaccination. The sample consisted of peripheral blood, taken on day 0 of AZD1222 vaccination. The origin of the receptors is an adult in good health.

The V and J genes are TRBV6-4 and TRBJ1-1; D is perhaps TRBD1 (5 bases). Germline CDR1 and CDR2: MRHNA and SNTAGT. The germline V and J ends were trimmed by 6 bases and 1 base, with 15 bases remaining between them. This CDR3 has 15 amino acids. CDR3 nucleotides: TGTGCCAGCAGGCAGGGCCCGGGAAAGAACACTGAAGCTTTCTTT. This translates into CASRQGPGKNTEAFF.

The J gene is TRBJ1-5, the V gene TRBV4-1; D is uncertain. CDR3 length: 15 residues. V lost 0 bases and J lost 0, with 6 bases in between. CDR1 is MGHRA, CDR2 YSYEKL, per germline. The CDR3 sequence: CASSQEPSSNQPQHF. CDR3 sequence (DNA): TGCGCCAGCAGCCAAGAACCAAGTAGCAATCAGCCCCAGCATTTT.

The chain combines TRBV30 with TRBJ1-5; D is unresolved. The ends were cut back, 1 base at V and 1 base at J, with 5 bases in the middle. CDR3 size: 13 residues. CDR1 and CDR2 (germline): GTSNPN, SVGIG (reference sequence). This chain's CDR3 is CAWSGTSNQPQHF. CDR3 DNA: TGTGCCTGGAGTGGAACCAGCAATCAGCCCCAGCATTTT.

On this clone itself: Distinct nucleotide sequences in the sample also encode this CDR3. The rearrangement uses TRBV4-2 and TRBJ2-7; D might be TRBD2 (5 bases). The CDR3 has 17 residues. Looked up from germline, CDR1 is LGHNA and CDR2 is YNFKEQ. The germline V and J ends were trimmed by 0 bases and 4 bases, with 19 bases remaining between them. CDR3 coding DNA: TGTGCCAGCAGCCAAGATCTTGCCCCGGGATACAATTACGAGCAGTACTTC. This translates into CASSQDLAPGYNYEQYF.

The rearrangement links TRBV24-1 to TRBJ2-5, with D hard to call. The V gene lost 0 bases and the J gene lost 0 bases, with 4 bases spanning the gap. Germline V gives CDR1 KGHDR, CDR2 SFDVKD. The CDR3 totals 14 residues. The CDR3 DNA reads as TGTGCCACCAGTGATTTGCTTCACCAAGAGACCCAGTACTTC. It codes for CATSDLLHQETQYF.

The gene calls are TRBV6-1 and TRBJ1-1, with no clear D. Looked up from germline, CDR1 is MNHNS and CDR2 is SASEGT. V was shortened by 1 base and J by 4 bases, with 7 bases between the two germline ends. The CDR3 is 13 residues long. The chain's CDR3 is CASSEGGPTEAFF. The CDR3 nucleotides are TGTGCCAGCAGTGAAGGAGGGCCCACTGAAGCTTTCTTT.

This clone was seen once. The chain recombines TRBV27 with TRBJ2-4; D may be TRBD1 (6 bases). The CDR3 loop spans 13 amino acids. V lost 9 bases, J lost 0 bases, and 9 bases lay in between. CDR1 is MNHEY, CDR2 SMNVEV, per germline (reference sequence). The CDR3 sequence is CASGGLAKNIQYF. The CDR3 DNA follows: TGTGCCAGTGGGGGCTTAGCCAAAAACATTCAGTACTTC.

The chain joins TRBV7-9 to TRBJ1-1; 7 nucleotides match TRBD1. The V and J ends lost 5 bases and 7 bases, in that order; junction bases with no gene match: 13. This CDR3 is 15 amino acids long. The germline V gene encodes CDR1 SEHNR and CDR2 FQNEAQ (reference sequence). The CDR3 DNA follows: TGTGCCAGCAGCCCAGGACAGGTAACCGGCGTTGAAGCTTTCTTT. This sequence encodes CASSPGQVTGVEAFF. Using reference TRBV7-9 and TRBJ1-1 for the parts outside the CDR3, the full variable domain is DTGVSQNPRHKITKRGQNVTFRCDPISEHNRLYWYRQTLGQGPEFLTYFQNEAQLEKSRLLSDRFSAERPKGSFSTLEIQRTEQGDSAMYLCASSPGQVTGVEAFFGQGTRLTVV.

CDR3 in amino acids: CASSNPNTGELFF. The CDR3 region has the DNA TGTGCCAGTAGTAATCCGAACACCGGGGAGCTGTTTTTT. The rearrangement uses TRBV19 and TRBJ2-2, with D hard to call. The V end was cut by 4 bases, the J end by 0 bases, with 3 bases between. The CDR3 is 13 amino acids. In germline, CDR1 is LNHDA, CDR2 SQIVND (reference sequence).